Below are 3 T cell receptor beta chains sequenced from a single sample in a study of T cells in Graves' hyperthyroidism and ophthalmopathy. TCR beta CDR3 regions were amplified from RNA. TCR CDR3 underwent first-round RT-PCR with the HTBI primer set. TCRdb analysed the multiplex PCR reads with MiXCR anew, one entry per CDR3 protein. The sample lists hundreds of thousands of distinct CDR3 sequences, 20% to 25% occurring once. The sample comprised blood. Every receptor here comes from a woman aged 70-85 years with Graves' ophthalmopathy.

This clonotype was found a few times. The gene calls are TRBV30 and TRBJ1-6; tentatively, D is TRBD1 (5 bases). Germline CDR1 reads GTSNPN; CDR2 reads SVGIG (reference sequence). V lost 8 bases to trimming and J lost 1 base, with 9 bases between them. This CDR3 spans 13 amino acids. CDR3: CAGRDSYNSPLHF. The CDR3 region has the DNA TGTGCCGGCAGGGATTCCTATAATTCACCCCTCCACTTT.

This clonotype was observed a handful of times. The chain uses TRBV20-1 and TRBJ2-1; D is possibly TRBD2 (7 bases). Germline V gene lookup returns CDR1 DFQATT and CDR2 SNEGSKA (reference sequence). Deletions cut 0 bases from V and 4 bases from J, with 16 bases between. The CDR3 has 16 residues. The CDR3 sequence: CSARDLRGAAYNEQFF. The CDR3 region has the DNA TGCAGTGCTAGAGATCTCCGGGGGGCAGCGTACAATGAGCAGTTCTTC.

This rearrangement joins TRBV24-1 to TRBJ2-2; perhaps D is TRBD1 or TRBD2 (5 bases each). Trimming pared 5 bases from V and 7 bases from J, leaving 16 bases between. This CDR3 region has 15 residues. Germline CDR1 reads KGHDR; CDR2 reads SFDVKD. This chain's CDR3 is CATSAFGTAIGELFF. The CDR3 coding sequence is TGTGCCACCAGTGCCTTCGGGACGGCGATCGGGGAGCTGTTTTTT.